These 21 T cell receptor beta chains were all obtained from the same sample, sequenced in a study of blood T cell repertoires in COVID-19. This table comes from immunoSEQ multiplex PCR, and its TCRdb copy is limited to in-frame clones, with some not included. The sample has roughly 150,000 clones, more than 80% seen once; the top ten hold about 2.6%. Sequencing input: peripheral blood. The receptors shown here come from a man in his sixties with acute or convalescent COVID-19.

This clone has just one count. The V call is TRBV6-2 or TRBV6-3, the J call TRBJ2-7; 8 nucleotides agree with TRBD1. The CDR3 runs to 16 residues. The V and J ends lost 2 bases and 6 bases, in that order; junction bases with no gene match: 12. CDR1 is MNHEY, CDR2 SVGEGT, per germline. The CDR3 bases are TGTGCCAGCAGTTACGTCCTCGGACAGGGTTCCGCCGAGCAGTACTTC. This gives the protein CASSYVLGQGSAEQYF.

The rearrangement links TRBV5-1 to TRBJ2-3; no firm D call. The length of the CDR3 is 11 residues. V was shortened by 7 bases and J by 1 base, with 4 bases between the two germline ends. Germline V gene sequence: CDR1 SGHRS, CDR2 YFSETQ. CDR3 region: CASRGTDTQYF. CDR3 nucleotides: TGCGCCAGCCGGGGCACAGATACGCAGTATTTT.

The chain carries TRBV5-1 and TRBJ2-2, with a possible D match to TRBD2 (6 bases). Trimming shortened V by 0 bases and J by 5 bases, and 17 bases separated the two germline ends. Looked up from germline, CDR1 is SGHRS and CDR2 is YFSETQ. This CDR3 is 17 amino acids long. CDR3 DNA: TGCGCCAGCAGCTTGGCCGGGGGTCGGGGCGGAACCGGGGAGCTGTTTTTT. It codes for CASSLAGGRGGTGELFF.

The J gene is TRBJ1-5, the V gene TRBV27; TRBD1 aligns across 8 bases. This CDR3 region has 15 residues. CDR1 is MNHEY and CDR2 is SMNVEV in the germline V gene (reference sequence). V was clipped by 6 bases and J by 2 bases; unmatched bases: 6. The CDR3 spells CASSSGGRGNQPQHF. The CDR3 nucleotides read TGTGCCAGCAGCTCAGGGGGCCGGGGCAATCAGCCCCAGCATTTT.

This clone was counted a few times. The chain has TRBV5-1 and TRBJ2-2; a weak D match, TRBD1 (7 bases). Germline V gene sequence: CDR1 SGHRS, CDR2 YFSETQ. V lost 4 bases, J lost 6 bases, and 16 bases lay in between. The CDR3 sequence is 15 residues long. The CDR3 DNA is TGCGCCAGCAGCACCCAGGGGGGTACCCCCGGGGAGCTGTTTTTT. It encodes CASSTQGGTPGELFF.

CDR3 loop: CASSSNTEAFF. CDR3 bases: TGTGCCAGCAGTTCAAACACTGAAGCTTTCTTT. This sequence joins TRBV6-5 and TRBJ1-1, with unresolved D. CDR1 and CDR2 (germline): MNHEY, SVGAGI. The CDR3 runs to 11 residues. V dropped 4 bases and J dropped 2 bases, with 2 bases sitting between them.

The chain carries TRBV3-1 (or the pseudogene TRBV3-2) and TRBJ1-5; D is unresolved. In germline, CDR1 is LGHDT, CDR2 YNNKEL (reference sequence). V shed 4 bases and J shed 7 bases, with 11 bases lying between them. This CDR3 region has 13 residues. CDR3 sequence: CASSRRGDQPQHF. CDR3 in DNA: TGTGCCAGCAGCCGTCGGGGAGACCAGCCCCAGCATTTT.

The gene calls are TRBV20-1 and TRBJ1-4, with TRBD1 identical over 7 bases. V was clipped by 3 bases and J by 6 bases; unmatched bases: 4. This CDR3 region has 13 residues. Germline V lookup: CDR1 DFQATT, CDR2 SNEGSKA (reference sequence). In nucleotides, the CDR3 is TGCAGTGCTAGTAGGGGGCGGGATGAAAAACTGTTTTTT. It translates to CSASRGRDEKLFF.

This chain links TRBV18 with TRBJ1-3, with 11 bases matching TRBD1. The CDR3 runs 16 residues. Trimming cost V 0 bases and J 9 bases; bases outside gene matches: 7. Germline-derived CDR1 and CDR2 are KGHSH and LQKENI. CDR3 DNA sequence: TGTGCCAGCTCACCACCCCCCGGACAGGGGGCTATCACCATATATTTT. It codes for CASSPPPGQGAITIYF.

This chain uses TRBV5-1 with TRBJ2-3; a weak D match, TRBD1 (6 bases). This CDR3 comprises 15 residues. Trimming cost V 3 bases and J 2 bases, with 13 bases left between them. The germline V gene has CDR1 SGHRS and CDR2 YFSETQ. The CDR3: CASSYGQSLTDTQYF. The CDR3 DNA reads TGCGCCAGCAGCTATGGACAGAGCCTCACAGATACGCAGTATTTT.

This chain joins TRBV5-4 and TRBJ1-2, with D perhaps matching TRBD1 (5 bases). The CDR3 extends over 13 amino acids. Looked up from germline, CDR1 is SGHNT and CDR2 is YYREEE (reference sequence). The V gene lost 3 bases and the J gene lost 4 bases, with 10 bases spanning the gap. Here the CDR3 reads CASSSDSFYGYTF. CDR3 coding DNA: TGTGCCAGCAGCTCTGACAGCTTCTATGGCTACACCTTC.

The count of this clone is one. This chain joins TRBV20-1 and TRBJ1-1, with 7 bases that match TRBD1. The V gene's germline CDR1 is DFQATT and CDR2 SNEGSKA (reference sequence). Losses at the gene ends were 5 bases for V and 13 bases for J; bases not matched to a gene: 10. The CDR3 runs to 11 residues. As DNA, the CDR3 is TGCAGTGCTTCCGGGACAGCTATGGGTTTCTTT. Its protein product is CSASGTAMGFF.

V usage is TRBV5-1 and J usage is TRBJ1-2; 7 bases align to TRBD1. Germline CDR1 and CDR2: SGHRS and YFSETQ. Trimming cost V 4 bases and J 1 base; bases outside gene matches: 7. There are 15 residues in the CDR3. CDR3 bases: TGCGCCAGCAGCCGTGGGACAGACTTTAACTATGGCTACACCTTC. The encoded protein is CASSRGTDFNYGYTF.

The chain employs TRBV18 and TRBJ1-5, with a tentative D call TRBD1 (5 bases). The V end was cut by 4 bases, the J end by 4 bases, with 11 bases between. Germline lookup yields CDR1 KGHSH and CDR2 LQKENI. This CDR3 region has 14 residues. CDR3 protein: CASSRSDKNQPQHF. The CDR3 region has the DNA TGTGCCAGCTCACGATCGGACAAAAATCAGCCCCAGCATTTT.

About this clone itself: Other DNA variants within this sample encode the same CDR3. The V call is TRBV12-3 or TRBV12-4, the J call TRBJ1-1, with TRBD1 as a possible D gene (5 bases). V lost 2 bases and J lost 5, with 9 bases in between. The CDR3 has 13 residues. CDR3 bases: TGTGCCAGCAGTTTACAGGGTGGGACTGAAGCTTTCTTT. Residues: CASSLQGGTEAFF.

This chain uses TRBV7-9 with TRBJ2-1; 8 positions match TRBD2. Germline values: CDR1 SEHNR, CDR2 FQNEAQ (reference sequence). The V and J ends lost 5 bases and 0 bases, in that order; junction bases with no gene match: 3. This CDR3 has 15 residues. The CDR3 region is CASSRGGSSYNEQFF. The CDR3 coding sequence is TGTGCCAGCAGCCGCGGGGGGAGCTCCTACAATGAGCAGTTCTTC. The full variable domain, in which reference TRBV7-9 and TRBJ2-1 provide the parts outside the CDR3, is DTGVSQNPRHKITKRGQNVTFRCDPISEHNRLYWYRQTLGQGPEFLTYFQNEAQLEKSRLLSDRFSAERPKGSFSTLEIQRTEQGDSAMYLCASSRGGSSYNEQFFGPGTRLTVL.

The V and J genes are TRBV5-1 and TRBJ2-1; 12 positions match TRBD1. The J segment lost 8 bases and the V segment lost 1 base, leaving 10 bases of the junction unmatched. Germline V gene data show CDR1 as SGHRS and CDR2 as YFSETQ. The CDR3 has 17 amino acids. CDR3 residues: CASSLYPGQGAFDEQFF. Written as DNA, the CDR3 is TGCGCCAGCAGCTTGTACCCGGGACAGGGGGCTTTCGATGAGCAGTTCTTC.

This rearrangement joins TRBV7-9 to TRBJ2-2; D gene ambiguous. Trimming took 5 bases from V and 6 from J, leaving 7 bases between them. The germline gives CDR1 SEHNR, CDR2 FQNEAQ (reference sequence). The CDR3 has 12 amino acids. CDR3 sequence: CASSQLPGELFF. The DNA for the CDR3 is TGTGCCAGCAGCCAACTCCCCGGGGAGCTGTTTTTT.

The chain recombines TRBV7-9 with TRBJ1-6, with 9 bases aligning to TRBD1. Germline values: CDR1 SEHNR, CDR2 FQNEAQ (reference sequence). Trimming cost V 5 bases and J 7 bases; bases outside gene matches: 12. CDR3 length equals 17 residues. The CDR3 reads CASSRQGDRTKNSPLHF. Written as DNA, the CDR3 is TGTGCCAGCAGCCGACAGGGGGACAGGACAAAAAATTCACCCCTCCACTTT.

The chain links TRBV29-1 to TRBJ2-2, with 7 bases fitting TRBD1. Losses at the gene ends were 7 bases for V and 1 base for J; bases not matched to a gene: 0. CDR1 is SQVTM and CDR2 is ANQGSEA in the germline V gene. CDR3 length equals 12 residues. Written as DNA, the CDR3 is TGCAGCGGACAGGGGAACACCGGGGAGCTGTTTTTT. Its translation: CSGQGNTGELFF.

The CDR3 is CASSRAGDISPLHF. CDR3 nucleotides: TGTGCCAGCAGCCGGGCAGGGGATATTTCACCCCTCCACTTT. The genes are TRBV7-2 and TRBJ1-6; possibly TRBD1 for D (6 bases). Looked up from germline, CDR1 is SGHTA and CDR2 is FQGNSA. The V and J ends lost 5 bases and 9 bases respectively, with 14 bases between them. The CDR3 has 14 amino acids.